Listed here are 26 T cell receptor beta chains from one sample, sequenced in a study of T cells in tuberculosis. Clones were read by immunoSEQ multiplex PCR, and TCRdb kept only the in-frame ones, dropping some. The data show some 34,000 clones, around 97% seen once. Specimen: PBMCs. The receptors stem from a donor aged 10-29 years with latent tuberculosis or without tuberculosis infection.

This clone was recorded once. The CDR3 nucleotides are TGTGCCAGCAGCTTGGCCCCTAGCGGGATTCTCTACGAGCAGTACTTC. Its translation is CASSLAPSGILYEQYF. The chain carries TRBV5-5 and TRBJ2-7; 9 positions match TRBD2. Germline V lookup: CDR1 SGHKS, CDR2 YYEKEE (reference sequence). V dropped 0 bases and J dropped 3; count of bases not matched to a gene: 7. The CDR3 covers 16 residues.

The chain employs TRBV6-1 and TRBJ2-4; D possibly corresponds to TRBD1 (6 bases). The CDR3 sequence is 14 residues long. V was cut by 7 bases and J by 2 bases, with 12 bases left in between. From germline, CDR1 is MNHNS and CDR2 SASEGT. For the CDR3, the DNA is TGTGCCAGCACGCAGGGGTCGTCCAAAAACATTCAGTACTTC. Translating gives CASTQGSSKNIQYF.

The rearrangement joins TRBV4-1 to TRBJ1-1, with D unresolved. The CDR3 extends over 17 amino acids. Germline CDR1 MGHRA, CDR2 YSYEKL. Trimming took off 1 base at V and 0 bases at J, with 15 bases between the two ends. Written as DNA, the CDR3 is TGCGCCAGCAGCCAAGTTGACATGGGTTTCATGAACACTGAAGCTTTCTTT. This encodes CASSQVDMGFMNTEAFF.

The genes are TRBV27 and TRBJ2-2; 7 bases line up with TRBD2. CDR3 length equals 18 residues. Germline loops: CDR1 MNHEY, CDR2 SMNVEV (reference sequence). With V trimmed by 4 bases and J by 4 bases, 15 bases remained unmatched. The CDR3: CASSWRDYDRGSTGELFF. The CDR3 region has the DNA TGTGCCAGCAGTTGGAGGGACTACGACCGGGGTAGCACCGGGGAGCTGTTTTTT.

CDR3 bases: TGCGCCAGCAGCTTGGGCTCCGGAGGGGCGGGGTATGGCTACACCTTC. It codes for CASSLGSGGAGYGYTF. This chain uses TRBV5-1 with TRBJ1-2; maybe TRBD1 (5 bases). Germline V gene sequence: CDR1 SGHRS, CDR2 YFSETQ. V lost 0 bases, J lost 5 bases, and 17 bases lay in between. The CDR3 length is 16 residues.

The chain uses TRBV2 and TRBJ1-1, with a weak D call TRBD1 (5 bases). Trimming cost V 2 bases and J 5 bases, with 9 bases left between them. This CDR3 has 13 amino acids. Germline-derived CDR1 and CDR2 are SNHLY and FYNNEI. The CDR3 DNA reads as TGTGCCAGCAGTGAAATGGGGGGAACTGAAGCTTTCTTT. Protein: CASSEMGGTEAFF. Using reference TRBV2 and TRBJ1-1 for the parts outside the CDR3, the full variable domain is EPEVTQTPSHQVTQMGQEVILRCVPISNHLYFYWYRQILGQKVEFLVSFYNNEISEKSEIFDDQFSVERPDGSNFTLKIRSTKLEDSAMYFCASSEMGGTEAFFGQGTRLTVV.

The V and J genes are TRBV27 and TRBJ2-1; 11 bases align to TRBD2. This CDR3 is built from 19 residues. The V and J ends lost 3 bases and 7 bases, in that order; junction bases with no gene match: 17. Germline CDR1 is MNHEY and CDR2 is SMNVEV (reference sequence). The CDR3 bases are TGTGCCAGCAGTTTCCGAATGTTAAAACTAGCGGGAGTATCAAATGAGCAGTTCTTC. This codes for CASSFRMLKLAGVSNEQFF.

J is TRBJ1-4 and V is TRBV19; D gene uncertain. This CDR3 spans 12 amino acids. CDR1 is LNHDA and CDR2 is SQIVND in the germline V gene (reference sequence). V gave up 2 bases and J gave up 7 bases, with 5 bases separating them. The CDR3 here is CASSIFSEKLFF. The DNA for the CDR3 is TGTGCCAGTAGTATATTTAGTGAAAAACTGTTTTTT.

The chain uses TRBV28 and TRBJ2-6, with D unresolved. This CDR3 is 17 amino acids long. Germline V gene lookup returns CDR1 MDHEN and CDR2 SYDVKM. V was trimmed by 1 base and J by 0 bases, leaving 10 bases between them. The chain's CDR3 is CASSLYLSRSGANVLTF. CDR3 nucleotides: TGTGCCAGCAGTTTATACTTGTCACGCTCTGGGGCCAACGTCCTGACTTTC.

The J gene is TRBJ2-1, the V gene TRBV2; the match to TRBD2 covers 13 bases. V lost 4 bases and J lost 9; bases outside the gene matches: 6. Germline V gene data show CDR1 as SNHLY and CDR2 as FYNNEI. CDR3 length: 15 amino acids. The CDR3 spells CASSGTSGRGGEQFF. For the CDR3, the DNA is TGTGCCAGCAGTGGGACTAGCGGGAGAGGTGGTGAGCAGTTCTTC.

The rearrangement joins TRBV9 to TRBJ2-7; D is undetermined. Trimming pared 4 bases from V and 3 bases from J, leaving 14 bases between. CDR3 size: 14 residues. The V gene's germline CDR1 is SGDLS and CDR2 YYNGEE. The CDR3 DNA is TGTGCCAGCAGCAACACGACGGAGTGCTACGAGCAGTACTTC. Amino acids: CASSNTTECYEQYF.

CDR3 bases: TGTGCCAGCAGCTTCAATGGCGGGGGGAGCTCCTACAATGAGCAGTTCTTC. It codes for CASSFNGGGSSYNEQFF. The chain combines TRBV13 with TRBJ2-1; 8 bases line up with TRBD2. Germline V gives CDR1 PRHDT, CDR2 FYEKMQ (reference sequence). J lost 0 bases, V lost 3 bases, and 7 bases had no gene match. This CDR3 spans 17 amino acids.

The chain employs TRBV2 and TRBJ2-3; perhaps TRBD2 as D (5 bases). The CDR3 is made up of 15 amino acids. Germline loops: CDR1 SNHLY, CDR2 FYNNEI. V lost 11 bases, J lost 5 bases, and 23 bases lay in between. CDR3 loop: CAAQADQLVGDTQYF. The CDR3, as DNA: TGTGCCGCCCAAGCGGACCAATTGGTGGGAGATACGCAGTATTTT.

The rearrangement links TRBV11-3 to TRBJ1-1; D not certain. This CDR3 is 13 amino acids long. Between the trimmed V and J ends, which lost 6 bases and 1 base, there was a span of 9 bases. CDR1 and CDR2 (germline): SGHNT, YENEEA. The CDR3 sequence: CASRKTANTEAFF. The CDR3 DNA sequence: TGTGCCAGCAGAAAGACTGCGAACACTGAAGCTTTCTTT.

This rearrangement joins TRBV5-1 to TRBJ1-4; D gene ambiguous. This CDR3 comprises 14 residues. V was pared by 4 bases and J by 8 bases, with 15 bases between. CDR1 and CDR2 (germline): SGHRS, YFSETQ. CDR3 sequence reads: CASSPVGGGEKLFF. The CDR3 DNA follows: TGCGCCAGCAGCCCCGTTGGAGGCGGCGAAAAACTGTTTTTT.

The V gene is TRBV15, the J gene TRBJ2-3; D gene unclear. The CDR3 runs to 18 residues. Trimming took 1 base from V and 0 from J, leaving 17 bases between them. CDR1 is LNHNV, CDR2 YYDKDF, per germline (reference sequence). CDR3 in DNA: TGTGCCACCAGCAGAGTGGAATCAGGCTGGCCCAGCACAGATACGCAGTATTTT. Amino acid sequence: CATSRVESGWPSTDTQYF.

As to this clone: The DNA is omitted, as the CDR3 cannot be located on it reliably, and the CDR3 follows TCRdb's listing. The chain employs TRBV18 and TRBJ2-2; the D call TRBD2 from the table was never checked on the DNA. The germline gives CDR1 KGHSH, CDR2 LQKENI. 13 amino acids form the CDR3, both terminal residues included. The CDR3 protein is CASSEGQPGSCFF.

The chain recombines TRBV30 with TRBJ2-3; D perhaps matches TRBD2 (6 bases). The CDR3 sequence is 13 residues long. The V gene's germline CDR1 is GTSNPN and CDR2 SVGIG (reference sequence). The V gene lost 4 bases and the J gene lost 1 base, with 9 bases spanning the gap. Here the CDR3 DNA reads TGTGCCTGGACGGGCGGGGGCACAGATACGCAGTATTTT. Translated, it gives CAWTGGGTDTQYF.

This chain links TRBV5-1 with TRBJ2-7; the D gene is possibly TRBD1 (6 bases). The CDR3 has 14 amino acids. Germline V gene lookup returns CDR1 SGHRS and CDR2 YFSETQ. Between the trimmed V and J ends, which lost 0 bases and 7 bases, there was a span of 14 bases. The CDR3 sequence is CASSLAQGLQEQYF. The CDR3 DNA follows: TGCGCCAGCAGCTTGGCTCAGGGGCTACAGGAGCAGTACTTC. The full variable domain, in which reference TRBV5-1 and TRBJ2-7 provide the parts outside the CDR3, is KAGVTQTPRYLIKTRGQQVTLSCSPISGHRSVSWYQQTPGQGLQFLFEYFSETQRNKGNFPGRFSGRQFSNSRSEMNVSTLELGDSALYLCASSLAQGLQEQYFGPGTRLTVT.

The J gene is TRBJ2-5, the V gene TRBV2; 13 bases are shared with TRBD2. The germline V gene encodes CDR1 SNHLY and CDR2 FYNNEI. This CDR3 comprises 19 residues. Trimming cost V 6 bases and J 4 bases; bases outside gene matches: 17. The CDR3 loop is CASSTIRTSGSLLSETQYF. CDR3 bases: TGTGCCAGCAGCACCATAAGGACTAGCGGGAGTCTTTTATCAGAGACCCAGTACTTC. The full variable domain, rest sourced from reference TRBV2 and TRBJ2-5, is EPEVTQTPSHQVTQMGQEVILRCVPISNHLYFYWYRQILGQKVEFLVSFYNNEISEKSEIFDDQFSVERPDGSNFTLKIRSTKLEDSAMYFCASSTIRTSGSLLSETQYFGPGTRLLVL.

The genes are TRBV7-9 and TRBJ1-1; 10 bases are a match to TRBD1. Germline CDR1 is SEHNR and CDR2 is FQNEAQ (reference sequence). J was trimmed by 12 bases and V by 4 bases; bases with no gene match: 14. The CDR3 sequence is 15 residues long. Written as DNA, the CDR3 is TGTGCCAGCAGCTATCCTGACAGGGGGCGGCACGAATCTTTCTTT. Translated: CASSYPDRGRHESFF.

The gene calls are TRBV12-5 and TRBJ2-3; tentatively, D is TRBD2 (6 bases). In germline, CDR1 is LGHNT, CDR2 FRNRAP. Trimming took off 4 bases at V and 2 bases at J, with 16 bases between the two ends. CDR3 length: 16 amino acids. The CDR3 sequence is CASGSPRVRDTDTQYF. The CDR3 coding sequence is TGTGCTAGTGGTTCCCCTCGGGTGCGGGACACAGATACGCAGTATTTT.

This chain links TRBV19 with TRBJ2-7; D is possibly TRBD2 (5 bases). V shed 3 bases and J shed 3 bases, with 12 bases lying between them. Germline V gene data show CDR1 as LNHDA and CDR2 as SQIVND (reference sequence). The length of the CDR3 is 14 residues. The CDR3 here is CASSIPGKGYEQYF. The DNA of the CDR3 is TGTGCCAGTAGTATCCCCGGGAAAGGCTACGAGCAGTACTTC. Full variable domain (missing parts from reference TRBV19 and TRBJ2-7): DGGITQSPKYLFRKEGQNVTLSCEQNLNHDAMYWYRQDPGQGLRLIYYSQIVNDFQKGDIAEGYSVSREKKESFPLTVTSAQKNPTAFYLCASSIPGKGYEQYFGPGTRLTVT.

The sample holds one count of this clone. V is TRBV6-1 and J is TRBJ2-7, with 8 bases matching TRBD2. Germline V gives CDR1 MNHNS, CDR2 SASEGT. The CDR3 sequence is 13 residues long. Trimming removed 7 bases from V and 2 bases from J; junction bases left unmatched: 4. The CDR3 spells CASNAGGTYEQYF. Here the CDR3 DNA reads TGTGCCAGCAACGCGGGGGGAACCTACGAGCAGTACTTC.

The chain couples TRBV9 to TRBJ2-7; TRBD1 matches at 7 bases. The germline CDR1 and CDR2 sequences are SGDLS and YYNGEE. V shed 3 bases and J 6 bases; nucleotides not matched to a gene: 6. The CDR3 loop spans 13 amino acids. CDR3 amino acids: CASSGHTGAEQYF. The CDR3, as DNA: TGTGCCAGCAGCGGTCATACAGGGGCCGAGCAGTACTTC.

This sequence joins TRBV30 and TRBJ1-2; TRBD1 agrees at 7 bases. This CDR3 has 15 amino acids. After removal of 4 bases from V and 1 base from J, the junction contained 9 bases not matched to a gene. The germline CDR1 and CDR2 sequences are GTSNPN and SVGIG (reference sequence). The CDR3 here is CAWTVEGQYNYGYTF. As DNA, the CDR3 is TGTGCCTGGACTGTAGAGGGACAGTATAACTATGGCTACACCTTC.